This T cell receptor beta chain was recovered during a study of blood T cells in healthy people across ages. Trimming took off 2 bases at V and 4 bases at J, with 14 bases between the two ends. Per germline, CDR1 MNHNS and CDR2 SASEGT. The CDR3 sequence is 16 residues long. Collection of 7.5 to 10 milliliters of peripheral blood was performed for each donor. Isolated per sample were at least 7 million PBMCs. Samples each had at least 6 micrograms of total RNA extracted. This clonotype was observed once. The use of a sample-barcoded 5' primer and a J-beta primer mix characterized a second PCR of roughly 7 to 12 cycles. Every cDNA molecule bore a tag from a template-switch adaptor containing 12 random nucleotides. TCRdb re-derived calls from the 5' RACE reads in MiXCR, one entry per CDR3 protein. The sample lists some 860,000 distinct CDR3 sequences, roughly 56% occurring once.

The chain recombines TRBV6-1 with TRBJ2-2; D gene unclear. This TCR was sampled from a man aged 40-55 years in good health. The material sequenced was blood. This chain's CDR3 is CASSEIKRRGTGELFF. CDR3 bases: TGTGCCAGCAGTGAAATAAAAAGGAGAGGCACCGGGGAGCTGTTTTTT.